Listed below are T cell receptor beta chains from one sample, sequenced in a study of cytomegalovirus exposure and HLA in healthy donors. Sequenced by immunoSEQ multiplex PCR; TCRdb stores in-frame clones only, minus some. Of about 280,000 clones in the sample, around 87% are singletons; the top ten hold around 0.9%. The sample comprised PBMCs. The receptors were gathered from a woman younger than 30 in good health and CMV-seronegative. The CDR3 runs from the conserved cysteine through the conserved F or W. D genes are given only for firm matches.

J: TRBJ2-3
D: TRBD2
V: TRBV5-1
CDR3: CASSSGLAGVRTDTQYF

J: TRBJ2-5
D: TRBD2
V: TRBV5-1
CDR3: CASSLGLAGAGETQYF

J: TRBJ2-3
D: -
V: TRBV18
CDR3: CASSPRTLIPDTQYF

J: TRBJ1-2
D: -
V: TRBV28
CDR3: CASRQRASGKGFNYGYTF

J: TRBJ2-1
D: -
V: TRBV9
CDR3: CASSPTSRDPYNEQFF

J: TRBJ1-1
D: -
V: TRBV6-5
CDR3: CASSLTAEAFF

J: TRBJ1-1
D: -
V: TRBV6-5
CDR3: CASSYRGRNTEAFF

J: TRBJ2-7
D: -
V: TRBV4-1
CDR3: CASSQAGPPRSSYEQYF

J: TRBJ1-2
D: TRBD1
V: TRBV29-1
CDR3: CSVDRTGANYGYTF

J: TRBJ1-2
D: -
V: TRBV7-8
CDR3: CASSSGQNYGYTF

J: TRBJ1-5
D: -
V: TRBV4-1
CDR3: CASSQDVLGVDSNQPQHF

J: TRBJ2-3
D: TRBD2
V: TRBV25-1
CDR3: CASSDRTSPNTDTQYF

J: TRBJ1-3
D: TRBD1
V: TRBV5-6
CDR3: CASSLRDRVVGNTIYF

J: TRBJ2-7
D: TRBD2
V: TRBV4-2
CDR3: CASSHPARTSGRYEQYF

J: TRBJ2-5
D: -
V: TRBV7-8
CDR3: CASTTGSLRETQYF

J: TRBJ2-7
D: -
V: TRBV7-9
CDR3: CASSLDSGGRSSREQYF

J: TRBJ2-7
D: TRBD1
V: TRBV14
CDR3: CASSSQGVQFGEQYF

J: TRBJ1-5
D: TRBD1
V: TRBV23-1
CDR3: CASSHSEDRGSDRPGNQPQHF

J: TRBJ1-5
D: TRBD1
V: TRBV28
CDR3: CASSPTGKGPNQPQHF

J: TRBJ1-6
D: TRBD1
V: TRBV5-1
CDR3: CASSLAAGQDNSPLHF

J: TRBJ2-7
D: -
V: TRBV6-1
CDR3: CASKESTNYEQYF

J: TRBJ1-6
D: -
V: TRBV5-6
CDR3: CASSGRGRPRGSPLHF

J: TRBJ2-3
D: -
V: TRBV30
CDR3: CAWGGGAGTDTQYF

J: TRBJ2-5
D: -
V: TRBV13
CDR3: CASSARLRTAETQYF

J: TRBJ2-1
D: -
V: TRBV27
CDR3: CASTRSGALNEQFF

J: TRBJ1-6
D: -
V: TRBV2
CDR3: CASSEVGGALPLHF

J: TRBJ2-7
D: -
V: TRBV5-1
CDR3: CASSLERRSGSEQYF

J: TRBJ2-7
D: TRBD2
V: TRBV28
CDR3: CASADSGRHSYEQYF

J: TRBJ2-1
D: -
V: TRBV6-8
CDR3: CASSLAGTQSSYNEQFF

J: TRBJ2-7
D: -
V: TRBV27
CDR3: CASSFGSGYEQYF

J: TRBJ2-7
D: TRBD2
V: TRBV23-1
CDR3: CASSPPGLAGGPDEQYF

J: TRBJ2-7
D: TRBD2
V: TRBV7-7
CDR3: CASSPLTSGMGEQYF

J: TRBJ2-7
D: TRBD2
V: TRBV5-4
CDR3: CASSELAGDDYEQYF

J: TRBJ1-4
D: TRBD1
V: TRBV2
CDR3: CASRGQGGGQNEKLFF

J: TRBJ1-3
D: TRBD1
V: TRBV28
CDR3: CASSFMTGVAGNTIYF

J: TRBJ2-5
D: TRBD2
V: TRBV7-8
CDR3: CASSVAGGSETQYF

J: TRBJ2-7
D: TRBD2
V: TRBV11-2
CDR3: CASSPRGLAGGYEQYF

J: TRBJ2-5
D: TRBD1
V: TRBV9
CDR3: CASSARPGGRETQYF